This T cell receptor beta chain originates from a study of shared T cell receptors in the human thymus. Germline V gives CDR1 GTSNPN, CDR2 SVGIG (reference sequence). The V and J ends lost 1 base and 3 bases respectively, with 12 bases between them. The CDR3 runs 15 residues. Only in-frame clones appear in the TCRdb table, and some are missing; sequencing was by immunoSEQ multiplex PCR. The sample lists some 660,000 clones; around 87% were seen once. A further study also used this sample, focusing on human thymus T cells. That paper notes: Infants, healthy and Finnish, who were having corrective surgery for congenital heart defects served as donors. In corrective heart surgery, resections were taken, and these provided the thymus tissue. There appeared to be biased usage of V and J genes in thymic and blood repertoires. Thymic TCR repertoires of unrelated people reportedly overlapped highly.

This TCR came from a boy under two years old with a congenital heart defect. Sequencing was performed on thymocytes. The chain is built from TRBV30 and TRBJ1-4; no firm D call. The CDR3 protein is CAWSAPSEANEKLFF. CDR3 DNA sequence: TGTGCCTGGAGTGCTCCGTCGGAGGCTAATGAAAAACTGTTTTTT.